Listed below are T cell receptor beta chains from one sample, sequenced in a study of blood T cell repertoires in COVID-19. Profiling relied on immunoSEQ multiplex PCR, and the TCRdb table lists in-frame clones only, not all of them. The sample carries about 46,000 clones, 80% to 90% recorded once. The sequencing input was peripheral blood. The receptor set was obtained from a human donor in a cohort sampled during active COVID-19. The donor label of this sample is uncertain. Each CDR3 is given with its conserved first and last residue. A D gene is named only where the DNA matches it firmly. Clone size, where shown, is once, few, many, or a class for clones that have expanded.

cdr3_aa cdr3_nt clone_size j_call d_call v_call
CASTPPGRQGNQPQHF TGTGCCAGTACCCCCCCAGGAAGACAGGGCAATCAGCCCCAGCATTTT NA TRBJ1-5 NA TRBV19
CASSFMRGNTIYF TGTGCCAGCAGCTTTATGCGTGGAAACACCATATATTTT NA TRBJ1-3 NA TRBV7-9
CASSGGAGETQYF TGTGCCAGCAGCGGGGGGGCCGGGGAGACCCAGTACTTC NA TRBJ2-5 TRBD2 TRBV2
CASSITPGQTYEQYF TGTGCCAGCAGTATAACCCCGGGACAGACCTACGAGCAGTACTTC NA TRBJ2-7 TRBD1 TRBV7-2
CASSSAGGGETQYF TGCGCCAGCAGTTCCGCGGGGGGAGGAGAGACCCAGTACTTC NA TRBJ2-5 TRBD2 TRBV5-1
CAWGGLPGNTIYF TGTGCCTGGGGGGGACTACCTGGAAACACCATATATTTT NA TRBJ1-3 NA TRBV30
CASSPPGGQGVYGYTF TGTGCCAGCTCACCACCGGGGGGACAGGGTGTCTATGGCTACACCTTC few TRBJ1-2 TRBD1 TRBV18
CASSRSQGAQNIQYF TGTGCCAGCAGTCGAAGCCAGGGGGCCCAAAACATTCAGTACTTC NA TRBJ2-4 TRBD1 TRBV2
CASSSQVVGEKLFF TGTGCCAGCAGCTCGCAGGTAGTGGGTGAAAAACTGTTTTTT NA TRBJ1-4 NA TRBV7-2
CASSQALAGGMYEQYF TGTGCCAGCAGCCAAGCACTAGCGGGGGGGATGTACGAGCAGTACTTC NA TRBJ2-7 TRBD2 TRBV3-1/TRBV3-2
CAISETAGTSTDTQYF TGTGCCATCAGTGAGACAGCAGGTACTAGCACAGATACGCAGTATTTT NA TRBJ2-3 NA TRBV10-3
CSVEDALGPGNTIYF TGCAGCGTTGAAGATGCCCTGGGCCCTGGAAACACCATATATTTT NA TRBJ1-3 NA TRBV29-1